The 22 T cell receptor beta chains reported below all come from one sample, sequenced in a study of blood T cell repertoires in COVID-19 (dated by TCRdb to the early 2020s). Libraries were made using the immunoSEQ multiplex PCR assay. The clones in this table, taken by TCRdb from immuneACCESS, are in-frame only. Not every clone is retained; where verified, under half of the shortfall comes from an unresolved V gene, and the cause of the rest is unknown. Across this sample there are 100,000 or so clones, with approximately 88% seen only once. The ten most abundant clones make up roughly 4.4% of the sample. The material sequenced was peripheral blood. The receptors here all came from a human donor in a cohort sampled during active COVID-19.

This clone was detected only once. CDR3 DNA sequence: TGTGCCAGCAGTTACTCAGCAGCGCGGCCATATGGCTACACCTTC. Translation gives CASSYSAARPYGYTF. The chain joins TRBV6-5 to TRBJ1-2; D not resolved. The CDR3 has 15 residues. The germline V and J ends were trimmed by 0 bases and 5 bases, with 13 bases remaining between them. Germline CDR1 is MNHEY and CDR2 is SVGAGI.

The V gene is TRBV11-2, the J gene TRBJ2-3; no definite D call. The germline V gene encodes CDR1 SGHAT and CDR2 FQNNGV. V was pared by 3 bases and J by 4 bases, with 2 bases between. CDR3 size: 11 residues. CDR3 sequence (DNA): TGTGCCAGCAGCTTCTCAGATACGCAGTATTTT. This codes for CASSFSDTQYF.

The chain is built from TRBV11-2 and TRBJ1-1; 8 bases map to TRBD1. Germline V gene lookup returns CDR1 SGHAT and CDR2 FQNNGV. The CDR3 is 16 amino acids. V was clipped by 0 bases and J by 2 bases; unmatched bases: 5. The CDR3 DNA reads as TGTGCCAGCAGCTTAGATGGGCAGGGGGCTAACACTGAAGCTTTCTTT. It specifies CASSLDGQGANTEAFF.

The chain joins TRBV5-4 to TRBJ2-6; D call uncertain. Trimming shortened V by 2 bases and J by 0 bases, and 6 bases separated the two germline ends. Germline V gene sequence: CDR1 SGHNT, CDR2 YYREEE (reference sequence). The CDR3 has 15 amino acids. CDR3 loop: CASSLSSSGANVLTF. CDR3 coding DNA: TGTGCCAGCAGCTTATCGAGCTCTGGGGCCAACGTCCTGACTTTC.

The V gene is TRBV15, the J gene TRBJ2-3, with D perhaps matching TRBD1 (5 bases). V shed 1 base and J shed 0 bases, with 8 bases lying between them. Per the germline V gene, CDR1 is LNHNV and CDR2 is YYDKDF (reference sequence). CDR3 size: 15 residues. The DNA for the CDR3 is TGTGCCACCAGCAGAGTGCAGGGTAGCACAGATACGCAGTATTTT. Amino acids: CATSRVQGSTDTQYF.

The chain carries TRBV28 and TRBJ1-3, with TRBD1 as a possible D gene (6 bases). Trimming pared 5 bases from V and 2 bases from J, leaving 10 bases between. The CDR3 has 14 residues. Germline V gene lookup returns CDR1 MDHEN and CDR2 SYDVKM. The CDR3 loop is CASSPGTTGNTIYF. The DNA of the CDR3 is TGTGCCAGCAGTCCCGGGACAACTGGAAACACCATATATTTT.

CDR3 DNA sequence: TGCGCCAGCAGCCAAGCTAGCGGGGGGTCCACAGATACGCAGTATTTT. Translated: CASSQASGGSTDTQYF. The V gene is TRBV4-1, the J gene TRBJ2-3, with 11 bases fitting TRBD2. Germline assignment: CDR1 MGHRA and CDR2 YSYEKL. There are 16 residues in the CDR3. Trimming at V came to 1 base and at J to 2 bases, leaving 2 bases not matched to a gene.

The chain has TRBV24-1 and TRBJ1-5; 9 bases are a match to TRBD1. The trim removed 7 bases at V and 7 bases at J, leaving 10 bases unmatched. CDR1 and CDR2 from the germline V gene are KGHDR and SFDVKD. The CDR3 runs to 15 residues. The CDR3 nucleotides read TGTGCCACCAGCAAGGGGACAGGGATTAACCAGCCCCAGCATTTT. Amino acids: CATSKGTGINQPQHF.

The chain links TRBV4-3 to TRBJ1-1; D perhaps matches TRBD1 (5 bases). There are 16 residues in the CDR3. Germline-derived CDR1 and CDR2 are LGHNA and YSLEER. With 0 bases removed from V and 1 base from J, the gap between germline ends came to 12 bases. The CDR3 region is CASSQDLTAGNTEAFF. In DNA, the CDR3 is TGCGCCAGCAGCCAAGATCTGACAGCTGGGAACACTGAAGCTTTCTTT.

This clone has a handful of counts. The rearrangement links TRBV3-1 (or the pseudogene TRBV3-2) to TRBJ2-3, with TRBD1 identical over 8 bases. Unmatched junction bases numbered 0, after V lost 1 base and J lost 0 bases. Germline-derived CDR1 and CDR2 are LGHDT and YNNKEL (reference sequence). This CDR3 spans 15 amino acids. The CDR3 reads CASSQGDRSTDTQYF. CDR3 DNA: TGTGCCAGCAGCCAAGGGGACAGGAGCACAGATACGCAGTATTTT.

This clone was seen a handful of times. The chain links TRBV9 to TRBJ2-3; a possible D gene is TRBD2 (5 bases). Germline V CDR1 and CDR2: SGDLS, YYNGEE. The CDR3 is 21 amino acids. V was pared by 0 bases and J by 4 bases, with 30 bases between. DNA for the CDR3: TGTGCCAGCAGCGTAGAGCCGAGAGCCACGGGGTTACTCCCCATGGCAGATACGCAGTATTTT. This codes for CASSVEPRATGLLPMADTQYF. Looking up the rest from reference TRBV9 and TRBJ2-3 gives the full variable domain: DSGVTQTPKHLITATGQRVTLRCSPRSGDLSVYWYQQSLDQGLQFLIQYYNGEERAKGNILERFSAQQFPDLHSELNLSSLELGDSALYFCASSVEPRATGLLPMADTQYFGPGTRLTVL.

The CDR3 nucleotides are TGTGCCAGCAGCTTAGGGACAGCGAACACCGGGGAGCTGTTTTTT. Its protein product is CASSLGTANTGELFF. The rearrangement links TRBV7-3 to TRBJ2-2, with TRBD1 matching over 7 bases. The germline V gene has CDR1 SGHTA and CDR2 FQGTGA. The V segment lost 2 bases and the J segment 0 bases; nucleotides outside the gene matches: 0. The CDR3 sequence is 15 residues long. Complete variable domain (other parts from reference TRBV7-3 and TRBJ2-2): GAGVSQTPSNKVTEKGKYVELRCDPISGHTALYWYRQSLGQGPEFLIYFQGTGAADDSGLPNDRFFAVRPEGSVSTLKIQRTERGDSAVYLCASSLGTANTGELFFGEGSRLTVL.

The chain links TRBV6-2 or TRBV6-3 to TRBJ2-1; TRBD2 agrees at 14 bases. The CDR3 has 19 amino acids. The V gene end was trimmed by 6 bases and the J gene end by 5 bases; junction bases not matched to a gene: 15. Germline CDR1 is MNHEY and CDR2 is SVGEGT. In DNA, the CDR3 is TGTGCCAGCAGCCTGGACGCTGGACTAGCGGGGGGATTCGACAATGAGCAGTTCTTC. Its protein is CASSLDAGLAGGFDNEQFF.

The gene calls are TRBV14 and TRBJ2-2; D is unresolved. Looked up from germline, CDR1 is SGHDN and CDR2 is FVKESK. CDR3 size: 15 residues. The V and J ends lost 0 bases and 4 bases respectively, with 9 bases between them. CDR3 in amino acids: CASSQDLAPTGELFF. For the CDR3, the DNA is TGTGCCAGCAGCCAAGATCTGGCTCCCACCGGGGAGCTGTTTTTT.

The chain combines TRBV29-1 with TRBJ1-1; D is unclear. Trimming stripped 6 bases from V and 6 bases from J, with 8 bases between. Germline lookup yields CDR1 SQVTM and CDR2 ANQGSEA. The CDR3 runs to 10 residues. CDR3 sequence: CSVVGPEAFF. CDR3 in DNA: TGCAGCGTGGTGGGCCCTGAAGCTTTCTTT.

The chain carries TRBV16 and TRBJ2-2, with D possibly being TRBD2 (5 bases). CDR1 and CDR2 from the germline V gene are KGHSY and FQNENV. This CDR3 contains 15 residues. V was cut by 4 bases and J by 4 bases, with 13 bases left in between. CDR3 DNA sequence: TGTGCCAGCAGCCGGGTTACGGGGTCCACCGGGGAGCTGTTTTTT. Translation: CASSRVTGSTGELFF.

A single count supports this clone. V gene TRBV10-3 combines with J gene TRBJ2-7; TRBD1 aligns across 7 bases. V gave up 6 bases and J gave up 2 bases; unmatched junction bases: 10. Looked up from germline, CDR1 is ENHRY and CDR2 is SYGVKD. The CDR3 consists of 15 residues. For the CDR3, the DNA is TGTGCCATCAGCGCAAGGACAGGTTCCACCTACGAGCAGTACTTC. This sequence encodes CAISARTGSTYEQYF.

The chain is built from TRBV27 and TRBJ2-7; maybe TRBD1 (6 bases). Trimming cost V 4 bases and J 0 bases, with 13 bases left between them. The CDR3 has 15 amino acids. Germline CDR1 reads MNHEY; CDR2 reads SMNVEV (reference sequence). The CDR3 is CASSSQGQLSYEQYF. CDR3 coding DNA: TGTGCCAGCAGTTCACAGGGTCAACTCTCCTACGAGCAGTACTTC.

The chain carries TRBV20-1 and TRBJ1-4, with TRBD1 as a possible D gene (5 bases). The germline V gene has CDR1 DFQATT and CDR2 SNEGSKA (reference sequence). The CDR3 spans 13 residues. The V end was cut by 3 bases, the J end by 14 bases, with 19 bases between. CDR3 in amino acids: CSASRTVDGGLFF. CDR3 nucleotide sequence: TGCAGTGCTAGTAGGACTGTGGATGGGGGGCTGTTTTTT.

The V gene is TRBV7-2, the J gene TRBJ2-3; 7 nucleotides line up with TRBD1. The CDR3 sequence is 15 residues long. Germline CDR1 SGHTA, CDR2 FQGNSA. The V segment lost 5 bases and the J segment 2 bases; nucleotides outside the gene matches: 7. DNA for the CDR3: TGTGCCAGCAGCGCTCACAGGGGACCCACAGATACGCAGTATTTT. Translation gives CASSAHRGPTDTQYF.

The gene calls are TRBV18 and TRBJ2-3, with TRBD2 as a possible D gene (6 bases). V lost 2 bases and J 4 bases, leaving 10 bases between the germline ends. The V gene's germline CDR1 is KGHSH and CDR2 LQKENI. The CDR3 spans 14 residues. The CDR3 DNA reads as TGTGCCAGCTCACCAGGGGCGGGGTCAGATACGCAGTATTTT. Translation gives CASSPGAGSDTQYF.

The count of this clone is one. Different DNA sequences within this sample yield the same CDR3. The genes are TRBV5-1 and TRBJ2-7; 9 positions match TRBD1. The CDR3 is 15 residues long. In germline, CDR1 is SGHRS, CDR2 YFSETQ. V dropped 4 bases and J dropped 0; count of bases not matched to a gene: 5. The CDR3 DNA sequence: TGCGCCAGCAGCCTCGGACAGGGGTTCTCCTACGAGCAGTACTTC. Its translation is CASSLGQGFSYEQYF.